This record looks at one T cell receptor beta chain sequence and its context. At one of its ends the junction is not consistent with the germline gene, which may arise from a read error. This specimen comes from a study of T cell repertoires in cytomegalovirus infection. This CDR3 is 13 amino acids long. TCRdb re-called the reads with MiXCR, one entry per CDR3 protein. The table has about 530,000 distinct CDR3 sequences, approximately 25% seen once; the top ten hold about 12%. This TCR was recovered from a human donor in good health (CMV status not recorded). Some clones in this sample may be carry-over from other donors' samples. The V call is TRBV12-3 or TRBV12-4, the J call TRBJ1-3; unclear D gene. The sample consisted of PBMCs. The CDR3 loop reads CASSLFSGMAHAF. The CDR3 coding sequence is TGTGCCAGCAGTTTATTCTCGGGGATGGCGCACGCATTT.